Following are 10 T cell receptor beta chains from one sample sequenced in a study of CD8 T cells in ankylosing spondylitis. TCRdb independently ran MiXCR on the 5' RACE reads; one entry per CDR3 protein. The sample has some 130,000 distinct CDR3 sequences, about 6.7% seen once; the top ten hold about an eighth. Sequencing was carried out using blood, either unsorted or a sorted T cell fraction (not recorded which). These receptors originate from a female donor with ankylosing spondylitis or in good health (not recorded which).

This clonotype was detected ten times or more. The gene calls are TRBV20-1 and TRBJ2-1, with TRBD2 as a possible D gene (6 bases). Deletions cut 6 bases from V and 1 base from J, with 13 bases between. The CDR3 is 14 amino acids. From germline, CDR1 is DFQATT and CDR2 SNEGSKA (reference sequence). The CDR3, as DNA: TGCAGTGCCAGGACGGGACTGTCCTACAATGAGCAGTTCTTC. It codes for CSARTGLSYNEQFF.

This clonotype was seen repeatedly, ten times or more. The genes are TRBV5-1 and TRBJ1-2; a possible D gene is TRBD1 (6 bases). The CDR3 is 14 amino acids. Germline V gives CDR1 SGHRS, CDR2 YFSETQ. V was trimmed by 1 base and J by 4 bases, leaving 11 bases between them. This CDR3 is CASSLSGGFYGYTF. The CDR3, as DNA: TGCGCCAGCAGCTTGTCTGGGGGCTTCTATGGCTACACCTTC.

This clonotype was found many times. The chain recombines TRBV6-1 with TRBJ2-3, with D possibly matching TRBD2 (7 bases). This CDR3 has 15 amino acids. Trimming shortened V by 6 bases and J by 0 bases, and 13 bases separated the two germline ends. Per germline, CDR1 MNHNS and CDR2 SASEGT. The CDR3 here is CASSPRGASTDTQYF. The CDR3 nucleotides read TGTGCCAGCAGCCCTCGGGGGGCTAGCACAGATACGCAGTATTTT.

At least ten counts were recorded for this clonotype. The CDR3 is CASSQTTGIAYEQYF. The CDR3 DNA is TGTGCCAGCAGCCAAACGACAGGGATCGCCTACGAGCAGTACTTC. The chain links TRBV3-1 to TRBJ2-7, with 7 bases matching TRBD1. Looked up from germline, CDR1 is LGHDT and CDR2 is YNNKEL (reference sequence). The CDR3 contains 15 residues. V was pared by 2 bases and J by 2 bases, with 6 bases of the junction left unmatched.

This clonotype appeared many times. The chain has TRBV5-6 and TRBJ1-5; no reliable D call. The V and J ends lost 1 base and 0 bases respectively, with 5 bases between them. Per germline, CDR1 SGHDT and CDR2 YYEEEE. CDR3 length: 14 residues. The CDR3 sequence is CASSLTLSNQPQHF. As DNA, the CDR3 is TGTGCCAGCAGCTTGACACTTAGCAATCAGCCCCAGCATTTT. The whole variable domain, remainder taken from reference TRBV5-6 and TRBJ1-5, is DAGVTQSPTHLIKTRGQQVTLRCSPKSGHDTVSWYQQALGQGPQFIFQYYEEEERQRGNFPDRFSGHQFPNYSSELNVNALLLGDSALYLCASSLTLSNQPQHFGDGTRLSIL.

In this sample, this clonotype turned up many times. This sequence joins TRBV20-1 and TRBJ2-1; either TRBD1 or TRBD2 may supply D (6 bases each). Between the trimmed V and J ends, which lost 3 bases and 7 bases, there was a span of 13 bases. CDR3 length: 13 amino acids. CDR1 is DFQATT, CDR2 SNEGSKA, per germline (reference sequence). CDR3 loop: CSASGGLYNEQFF. The CDR3, as DNA: TGCAGTGCTAGCGGGGGCCTTTATAATGAGCAGTTCTTC.

In its sample, this clonotype was seen many times. The chain has TRBV5-1 and TRBJ1-1, with D possibly being TRBD1 (5 bases). CDR1 and CDR2 (germline): SGHRS, YFSETQ. The CDR3 loop spans 14 amino acids. Trimming left V 0 bases short and J 4 bases short, with 10 bases between. In nucleotides, the CDR3 is TGCGCCAGCAGCTTGGTTCATGGGGCCACTGAAGCTTTCTTT. Translating it yields CASSLVHGATEAFF.

This clonotype was seen at least ten times. This sequence joins TRBV12-3 or TRBV12-4 and TRBJ1-3; 8 positions match TRBD1. J gave up 3 bases and V 6 bases, and 7 bases lay outside the gene matches. This CDR3 is 15 amino acids long. The CDR3 sequence is CASRWTGTGGNTIYF. CDR3 coding DNA: TGTGCCAGCAGGTGGACAGGGACTGGTGGAAACACCATATATTTT.

This clonotype was detected a few times. The chain combines TRBV6-5 with TRBJ2-7; TRBD1 aligns across 8 bases. This CDR3 region has 15 residues. Germline values: CDR1 MNHEY, CDR2 SVGAGI. J was trimmed by 2 bases and V by 2 bases; bases with no gene match: 5. The DNA of the CDR3 is TGTGCCAGCAGTTACACCGGACAGGGAGCCTACGAGCAGTACTTC. It is translated as CASSYTGQGAYEQYF.

This clonotype showed up many times. V usage is TRBV5-1 and J usage is TRBJ1-1; TRBD1 aligns across 11 bases. With 4 bases clipped from V and 1 base from J, the junction kept 9 bases outside the gene matches. Germline CDR1 is SGHRS and CDR2 is YFSETQ. The length of the CDR3 is 17 residues. CDR3: CASSPRTGGWSNTEAFF. The CDR3 bases are TGCGCCAGCAGCCCAAGGACAGGGGGCTGGTCGAACACTGAAGCTTTCTTT.